This is a list of T cell receptor beta chains from one sample in a study of T-cell memory formation after mild COVID-19. TCRdb reanalysed the 5' RACE reads using MiXCR and keeps one entry per CDR3 protein. The sample holds about 150,000 distinct CDR3 sequences, around 13% seen once. Sequenced sample: PBMCs or a T cell subset sorted from them (not recorded which). The receptors derive from an adult woman who had mild COVID-19 (a few samples of this study predate the infection). Cell type and time point are not known. Both conserved end residues are part of each CDR3. The D gene is left open where the match is weak. Part of the rows lack a size; the others show once, few, many or a class for expanded clones.

J | V | D | size | CDR3 | DNA
TRBJ2-7 | TRBV27 | - | few | CASMRDKGYEQYF | TGTGCCAGCATGAGGGATAAGGGGTACGAGCAGTACTTC
TRBJ2-1 | TRBV24-1 | TRBD2 | many | CATSEPGLAAKSSYNEQFF | TGTGCCACCAGTGAGCCGGGACTAGCGGCAAAGAGCTCCTACAATGAGCAGTTCTTC
TRBJ1-1 | TRBV5-5 | - | - | CASSLGVRIEAFF | TGTGCCAGCAGCTTAGGCGTTAGAATTGAAGCTTTCTTT
TRBJ2-3 | TRBV19 | - | - | CASSFVLIGTDTQYF | TGTGCCAGTAGTTTCGTTCTCATAGGCACAGATACGCAGTATTTT
TRBJ1-2 | TRBV7-9 | - | - | CASCRYAEDGYTF | TGTGCCAGCTGCAGGTACGCGGAGGATGGCTACACCTTC
TRBJ2-7 | TRBV7-6 | TRBD1 | many | CASSLDRGSSYEQYF | TGTGCCAGCAGCTTAGACAGGGGAAGCTCCTACGAGCAGTACTTC
TRBJ2-7 | TRBV19 | - | - | CASSISNQGNYEQYF | TGTGCCAGTAGTATCTCAAACCAGGGGAACTACGAGCAGTACTTC
TRBJ1-1 | TRBV29-1 | - | - | CSVGTEWVPEAFF | TGCAGCGTGGGTACAGAATGGGTCCCTGAAGCTTTCTTT
TRBJ1-5 | TRBV30 | - | - | CAWSSGTPRPQHF | TGTGCCTGGAGTTCTGGGACTCCGCGGCCCCAGCATTTT
TRBJ2-5 | TRBV18 | - | few | CASSQQGSETQYF | TGTGCCAGCTCACAACAGGGATCGGAGACCCAGTACTTC
TRBJ2-7 | TRBV9 | TRBD1 | few | CASSVGTGDYEQYF | TGTGCCAGCAGCGTAGGGACAGGGGACTACGAGCAGTACTTC
TRBJ2-1 | TRBV9 | TRBD2 | few | CASSAETSGVLNEQFF | TGTGCCAGCAGCGCCGAGACTAGCGGGGTCCTCAATGAGCAGTTCTTC
TRBJ1-5 | TRBV20-1 | TRBD1 | - | CSATWTGGNQPQHF | TGCAGTGCTACCTGGACAGGGGGGAATCAGCCCCAGCATTTT
TRBJ2-1 | TRBV4-3 | - | many | CASSQDAGYTYNEQFF | TGCGCCAGCAGCCAAGATGCCGGGTACACCTACAATGAGCAGTTCTTC
TRBJ2-7 | TRBV28 | - | - | CASSPTGSTFYEQYF | TGTGCCAGCAGTCCCACAGGGTCGACCTTCTACGAGCAGTACTTC
TRBJ1-4 | TRBV5-1 | TRBD1 | few | CASSSNRGPTNEKLFF | TGCGCCAGCAGCTCAAACAGGGGTCCAACTAATGAAAAACTGTTTTTT
TRBJ2-1 | TRBV7-2 | TRBD2 | - | CASQKTSGGASEQFF | TGTGCCAGTCAAAAAACGAGCGGGGGGGCCAGTGAGCAGTTCTTC
TRBJ2-2 | TRBV5-1 | - | - | CASSYLGGPNTGELFF | TGCGCCAGCAGCTACCTCGGGGGGCCGAACACCGGGGAGCTGTTTTTT
TRBJ1-1 | TRBV13 | TRBD1 | - | CASSVDRGSPEAFF | TGTGCCAGCAGCGTGGACAGGGGGAGTCCTGAGGCTTTCTTT
TRBJ2-3 | TRBV19 | TRBD2 | few | CASSIASGSQSTDTQYF | TGTGCCAGTAGTATCGCTAGCGGGAGTCAAAGCACAGATACGCAGTATTTT
TRBJ1-1 | TRBV24-1 | - | once | CATSDGGENTEAFF | TGTGCCACCAGTGATGGGGGCGAGAACACTGAAGCTTTCTTT
TRBJ1-1 | TRBV6-6 | TRBD1 | - | CASSSIGQGAATEAFF | TGTGCCAGCAGTTCAATAGGACAGGGGGCGGCCACTGAAGCTTTCTTT
TRBJ1-1 | TRBV7-9 | TRBD1 | few | CASSLALRQGDTEAFF | TGTGCCAGCAGCTTAGCGCTGAGACAGGGGGACACTGAAGCTTTCTTT
TRBJ2-5 | TRBV2 | - | - | CASRGSQETQYF | TGTGCCAGCAGAGGGTCACAAGAGACCCAGTACTTC
TRBJ2-1 | TRBV7-2 | - | few | CASSLDRSREQFF | TGTGCCAGCAGCTTAGATCGGTCCCGTGAGCAGTTCTTC
TRBJ2-1 | TRBV12-3/TRBV12-4 | - | many | CASSFVGWEYNEQFF | TGTGCCAGCAGTTTCGTAGGGTGGGAGTACAATGAGCAGTTCTTC
TRBJ1-3 | TRBV7-9 | - | few | CASSPRTASGNTIYF | TGTGCCAGCAGCCCCCGGACAGCCTCTGGAAACACCATATATTTT